This section outlines one TCR beta chain sequence together with its context. The sample comes from a study of blood T cell repertoires in COVID-19. Study-wide background: Sites in the United States, Italy and Spain provided acute and convalescent COVID-19 samples. The analysed material was cDNA or gDNA that came from T cells, B-cell-depleted T cells, or PBMCs.

Data came from immunoSEQ multiplex PCR; TCRdb stores just in-frame clones and leaves some out. The repertoire holds a few hundred thousand clones, with 88% as singletons. One Seattle source followed patients from active infection through their disease course. V was clipped by 0 bases and J by 1 base, with 9 bases between them. CDR1 is LNHNV and CDR2 is YYDKDF in the germline V gene (reference sequence). The CDR3 spans 15 residues. The source is a woman in her 70s with COVID-19, enrolled during active disease. Sequencing was carried out using peripheral blood. The chain carries TRBV15 and TRBJ1-1, with D possibly TRBD1 on 5 matching bases. Here the CDR3 DNA reads TGTGCCACCAGCAGAGATCGCCAGGGGAACACTGAAGCTTTCTTT. Translation gives CATSRDRQGNTEAFF.